Included here is one T cell receptor (beta chain) sequence, with context. There are many counts of this clonotype. Its target antigen remains unknown. Base quality data are lacking; no much larger clone is found one base away. The data were obtained in a study of spatial heterogeneity in lung cancer (dated by TCRdb to the late 2010s). At the level of the whole study: Donors were approximately 72 patients with early-stage, untreated non-small cell lung cancer from the lung TRACERx cohort. TCR repertoire features were related to nonsynonymous mutation counts determined by whole-exome sequencing of tumor tissue. More beta-chain than alpha-chain transcripts were consistently detected, likely reflecting higher beta-chain transcript abundance. In non-small cell lung cancer, the study made a quantitative comparison of TCR alpha and beta repertoires among multiple tumor regions, matched nontumor lung and blood. Both alpha and beta chains were TCR-sequenced in 200 or so tumor regions, approximately 64 matched nontumor lung samples and roughly 50 PBMC samples obtained at surgery. In the raw uncorrected reads, each unique combination of TCR and UMI appeared on average more than ten times. Follow-up PBMC samples were sequenced whenever available, with the median time to follow-up being two to three years after resection.

CDR1 and CDR2 are drawn from the germline V gene: MNHEY, SVGEGT. V trim: 2 bases; J trim: 6 bases; unmatched bases: 11. From its cysteine to its phenylalanine, the CDR3 spans 17 amino acids. The entry retains the CDR3 DNA only, 51 bases that are in frame from base 1. What the authors observed across the whole study: Additional single-cell paired TCR alpha and beta sequencing was considered necessary to confirm, at a functional level, the hypothesis that regional TCRs recognize regional mutations. Only around 15 patients were included in the comparisons of baseline and follow-up blood repertoires. Ubiquitous expanded tumor TCRs were found in blood more often at tumor resection than at routine follow-up.

Library preparation was by 5' RACE. Sequencing took place on a NextSeq 500. To allow correction of PCR and sequencing errors, the TCR library protocol tagged every TCR cDNA molecule with a unique molecular identifier. From the authors' description of their analysis: TCR identification, UMI-based error correction and CDR3 extraction were all carried out with Decombinator tools. Expanded TCRs were defined as those above a frequency of 2 per 1,000, corresponding to the top 1% of the tumor frequency distribution. Renyi diversity was calculated using the R vegan package after each repertoire was subsampled 100 times to 5,000 TCRs. CDR3 similarity networks were built from amino acid triplet string-kernel similarity, connecting CDR3s with pairwise similarity above 0.82. Using fastp trimming at Q25 and MiXCR clonotype assembly, TCRdb reanalyzed the public sequencing data and kept in-frame beta chains. Each record represents a unique CDR3 protein, reported with the most common genes and DNA among its rows. TCRdb, rather than the study authors, made the V and J calls. This sample holds approximately 93,000 distinct CDR3 sequences; roughly a fifth were observed only once. The ten largest clones take up 21% of the sample.

According to the study, the label for this sample's time point signals: blood at routine non-recurrence follow-up after resection. Without any cell sorting, TCR sequencing was performed on whole RNA extracted either from tumor and nontumor lung tissue or from cryopreserved PBMC samples. Only patients for whom sufficient RNA was available from at least two tumor regions were selected for TCR sequencing. The chain is made from TRBV6-2 or TRBV6-3 and TRBJ2-1; a stretch of 9 junction bases matches TRBD1. The clonotype was recovered from a male donor with early-stage non-small cell lung cancer. Sequences were derived from PBMCs, sampled at follow-up. The DNA reads as follows: TGTGCCAGCAGTTACGAGCCGGGACAGGGAGCTCTCAATGAGCAGTTCTTC. The translation is CASSYEPGQGALNEQFF.